One sample yielded the 30 T cell receptor beta chains listed below, sequenced in a study of blood T cells in healthy people across ages. Primed by a sample-barcoded 5' primer and a J-beta primer mix, a second PCR proceeded for 7 to 11 cycles. TCRdb analysed the 5' RACE reads with MiXCR anew, one entry per CDR3 protein. The table lists around 990,000 distinct CDR3 sequences, under 30% of them singletons, with about 0.72% in the top ten. The sample was also reused in another study, on T cells of mothers and their children.

Sequencing was performed on blood. These receptors all come from a girl aged 2-10 years in good health.

The chain has TRBV13 and TRBJ2-5; no clear D gene. The tail of the sequence fits TRBJ2-7 better, so the J call may be wrong. The CDR3 extends over 13 amino acids. The germline V gene has CDR1 PRHDT and CDR2 FYEKMQ (reference sequence). This chain's CDR3 is CASSPPSRYEQYF. The DNA of the CDR3 is TGTGCCAGCAGCCCTCCGTCCCGCTACGAGCAGTACTTC.

CDR3 sequence reads: CSVEPHDEETQYF. Here the CDR3 DNA reads TGCAGCGTTGAACCCCACGATGAAGAGACCCAGTACTTC. The V and J genes are TRBV29-1 and TRBJ2-5; D is uncertain. CDR3 length equals 13 residues. CDR1 and CDR2 (germline): SQVTM, ANQGSEA. V was trimmed by 2 bases and J by 3 bases, leaving 10 bases between them.

This clonotype came up a few times. The CDR3 DNA reads as TGCGCCAGCAGCCAAGTGACACAGGGGCTCTATGGCTACACCTTC. Protein: CASSQVTQGLYGYTF. The genes are TRBV4-3 and TRBJ1-2; 7 bases align to TRBD1. Germline V gene lookup returns CDR1 LGHNA and CDR2 YSLEER. V shed 1 base, J shed 4 bases, and the junction held 6 bases outside the gene matches. CDR3 length: 15 amino acids.

This clonotype occurred a few times. The chain employs TRBV11-2 and TRBJ2-1; D possibly corresponds to TRBD2 (7 bases). CDR1 and CDR2 from the germline V gene are SGHAT and FQNNGV. V gave up 4 bases and J gave up 5 bases, with 15 bases separating them. This CDR3 has 15 amino acids. Written as DNA, the CDR3 is TGTGCCAGCAGCTCCCTACGGGGGGCCGACAATGAGCAGTTCTTC. Encoded protein: CASSSLRGADNEQFF.

This sequence joins TRBV25-1 and TRBJ1-2; 7 nucleotides agree with TRBD1. Germline CDR1 MGHDK, CDR2 SYGVNS. This CDR3 spans 16 amino acids. Trimming at V came to 3 bases and at J to 0 bases, leaving 7 bases not matched to a gene. CDR3 bases: TGTGCCAGCAGTGATTCATGGGGGACAGCTAACTATGGCTACACCTTC. Residues: CASSDSWGTANYGYTF.

This clonotype came up a few times. The V call is TRBV24-1, the J call TRBJ2-3; D remains ambiguous. The V and J ends lost 3 bases and 11 bases respectively, with 11 bases between them. Germline V gene data show CDR1 as KGHDR and CDR2 as SFDVKD. The CDR3 contains 12 residues. The CDR3 loop reads CATSDATTWQYF. CDR3 bases: TGTGCCACCAGTGATGCGACCACATGGCAGTATTTT.

V is TRBV4-1 and J is TRBJ1-4; D not resolved. The V gene lost 6 bases and the J gene lost 0 bases, with 14 bases spanning the gap. CDR1 is MGHRA, CDR2 YSYEKL, per germline. This CDR3 has 16 amino acids. CDR3: CASSRGPTTTNEKLFF. CDR3 in DNA: TGCGCCAGCAGTCGAGGGCCAACAACAACTAATGAAAAACTGTTTTTT.

Ten or more counts support this clonotype. J is TRBJ2-1 and V is TRBV20-1, with 10 bases identical to TRBD2. Trimming removed 0 bases from V and 2 bases from J; junction bases left unmatched: 7. The CDR3 loop spans 17 amino acids. The germline CDR1 and CDR2 sequences are DFQATT and SNEGSKA (reference sequence). CDR3 sequence: CSARDRVAGGTYNEQFF. In DNA, the CDR3 is TGCAGTGCTAGAGATCGGGTAGCGGGAGGAACCTACAATGAGCAGTTCTTC.

This clonotype occurred a few times. This chain links TRBV4-3 with TRBJ2-3; no reliable D call. The germline V and J ends were trimmed by 0 bases and 2 bases, with 12 bases remaining between them. CDR1 and CDR2 (germline): LGHNA, YSLEER. This CDR3 contains 16 residues. This CDR3 reads CASSQEVGIATDTQYF. The CDR3 bases are TGCGCCAGCAGCCAAGAAGTGGGGATTGCCACAGATACGCAGTATTTT.

This chain uses TRBV6-2 or TRBV6-3 with TRBJ2-3; D uncertain. From germline, CDR1 is MNHEY and CDR2 SVGEGT. The CDR3 extends over 14 amino acids. V was trimmed by 0 bases and J by 4 bases, leaving 8 bases between them. The CDR3 nucleotides read TGTGCCAGCAGTTACTCGACTGCTGCAGATACGCAGTATTTT. Translated, it gives CASSYSTAADTQYF.

This clonotype was seen more than once but under ten times. V and J are TRBV29-1 and TRBJ2-5; 7 bases map to TRBD1. Germline CDR1 is SQVTM and CDR2 is ANQGSEA. The CDR3 loop spans 13 amino acids. V trimming: 4 bases; J trimming: 11 bases; junction bases outside the gene matches: 13. The CDR3 DNA follows: TGCAGCGTTGTTTCAGGGGGATCGAGTGAGCAGTACTTC. Translated: CSVVSGGSSEQYF. The whole variable domain, remainder taken from reference TRBV29-1 and TRBJ2-5, is SAVISQKPSRDICQRGTSLTIQCQVDSQVTMMFWYRQQPGQSLTLIATANQGSEATYESGFVIDKFPISRPNLTFSTLTVSNMSPEDSSIYLCSVVSGGSSEQYFGPGTRLLVL.

This clonotype came up a few times. The CDR3 region has the DNA TGTGCTAGTGGCTCTGGCTCTTTGTTACACCAGCATTTT. Protein product: CASGSGSLLHQHF. The rearrangement uses TRBV12-5 and TRBJ1-5; D gene unclear. Looked up from germline, CDR1 is LGHNT and CDR2 is FRNRAP. CDR3 size: 13 residues. V lost 6 bases to trimming and J lost 12 bases, with 18 bases between them. The variable domain in full, completed from reference TRBV12-5 and TRBJ1-5, reads DARVTQTPRHKVTEMGQEVTMRCQPILGHNTVFWYRQTMMQGLELLAYFRNRAPLDDSGMPKDRFSAEMPDATLATLKIQPSEPRDSAVYFCASGSGSLLHQHFGDGTRLSIL.

V is TRBV20-1 and J is TRBJ1-1; D possibly corresponds to TRBD1 (5 bases). The germline gives CDR1 DFQATT, CDR2 SNEGSKA (reference sequence). The CDR3 contains 17 residues. Trimming cost V 0 bases and J 4 bases, with 21 bases left between them. The CDR3 loop is CSARDFVGGEDPTEAFF. The CDR3 region has the DNA TGCAGTGCTAGAGATTTCGTCGGGGGGGAGGACCCCACTGAAGCTTTCTTT.

This clonotype was seen a handful of times. The V call is TRBV7-9, the J call TRBJ2-5; no clear D. CDR1 and CDR2 (germline): SEHNR, FQNEAQ (reference sequence). The CDR3 totals 14 residues. V lost 5 bases to trimming and J lost 4 bases, with 14 bases between them. As DNA, the CDR3 is TGTGCCAGCAGCCCGGTCCTCCTGCCAGAGACCCAGTACTTC. Its translation: CASSPVLLPETQYF.

The chain combines TRBV14 with TRBJ2-7, with D perhaps TRBD1 (6 bases). Germline V gene data show CDR1 as SGHDN and CDR2 as FVKESK. Trimming left V 4 bases short and J 6 bases short, with 25 bases between. CDR3 length: 17 amino acids. CDR3 nucleotide sequence: TGTGCCAGCAGCCGAGTGAAGGGCAGGGGCCCGGATGGCGAGCAGTACTTC. It specifies CASSRVKGRGPDGEQYF. The full variable domain, in which reference TRBV14 and TRBJ2-7 provide the parts outside the CDR3, is EAGVTQFPSHSVIEKGQTVTLRCDPISGHDNLYWYRRVMGKEIKFLLHFVKESKQDESGMPNNRFLAERTGGTYSTLKVQPAELEDSGVYFCASSRVKGRGPDGEQYFGPGTRLTVT.

This clonotype has more than one count but fewer than ten. This sequence joins TRBV9 and TRBJ1-1; the D is unclear. V was clipped by 0 bases and J by 4 bases, with 10 bases between them. The CDR3 length is 14 residues. CDR1 is SGDLS and CDR2 is YYNGEE in the germline V gene. The CDR3 is CASSVDGRSTEAFF. The CDR3 DNA is TGTGCCAGCAGCGTAGACGGGAGGAGCACTGAAGCTTTCTTT.

V usage is TRBV10-3 and J usage is TRBJ2-1; D uncertain. V was shortened by 6 bases and J by 0 bases, with 9 bases between the two germline ends. Germline V gene sequence: CDR1 ENHRY, CDR2 SYGVKD. The CDR3 loop spans 14 amino acids. As DNA, the CDR3 is TGTGCCATCAGGGTCACAAGCTCCTACAATGAGCAGTTCTTC. Translated, it gives CAIRVTSSYNEQFF.

This clonotype showed up just a few times. This rearrangement joins TRBV6-6 to TRBJ2-5; 9 bases agree with TRBD2. The end of the DNA is better explained by TRBJ2-1, so the J call may be wrong. The germline V gene encodes CDR1 MNHNY and CDR2 SVGAGI (reference sequence). CDR3 length equals 15 residues. This CDR3 is CASREGLALTNEQFF. The CDR3 DNA follows: TGTGCCAGCAGAGAGGGACTAGCTTTAACTAATGAGCAGTTCTTC.

V gene TRBV6-2 or TRBV6-3 combines with J gene TRBJ1-1; D unclear. Germline V gene data show CDR1 as MNHEY and CDR2 as SVGEGT. Trimming stripped 1 base from V and 3 bases from J, with 9 bases between. This CDR3 region has 14 residues. The CDR3 DNA is TGTGCCAGCAGTTACTTCCGGACCCACACTGAAGCTTTCTTT. It is translated as CASSYFRTHTEAFF.

This clonotype was counted only a few times. The chain uses TRBV11-2 and TRBJ2-1; 7 nucleotides line up with TRBD2. The germline gives CDR1 SGHAT, CDR2 FQNNGV. This CDR3 has 18 residues. J lost 5 bases, V lost 1 base, and 14 bases had no gene match. In DNA form, the CDR3 reads TGTGCCAGCAGCTTAGGCCACCCTTATGGCGGGGGTCACAATGAGCAGTTCTTC. Translating gives CASSLGHPYGGGHNEQFF.

About this clonotype itself: Without the conserved terminal phenylalanine or tryptophan, this CDR3 likely stems from a read error. The rearrangement joins TRBV20-1 to TRBJ2-7, with 11 bases fitting TRBD1. The CDR3 has 19 amino acids. Germline values: CDR1 DFQATT, CDR2 SNEGSKA (reference sequence). V lost 3 bases and J lost 5; bases outside the gene matches: 21. CDR3 sequence reads: CSASGVRTGGEIGWNEQYL. As DNA, the CDR3 is TGCAGTGCTAGTGGGGTCAGGACAGGGGGCGAAATAGGGTGGAACGAGCAGTACCTC.

This clonotype occurred a few times. The chain has TRBV6-1 and TRBJ2-5; 11 bases match TRBD1. The CDR3 runs 14 residues. Germline V gives CDR1 MNHNS, CDR2 SASEGT. The V and J ends lost 8 bases and 11 bases, in that order; junction bases with no gene match: 13. This CDR3 is CASLQDRGPKEQYF. CDR3 bases: TGTGCCAGCCTCCAGGACAGGGGGCCGAAAGAGCAGTACTTC.

CDR3 residues: CASSPLTGALPPEAFF. The CDR3 DNA sequence: TGTGCCAGCAGTCCCCTTACAGGGGCCCTACCTCCTGAAGCTTTCTTT. The V call is TRBV2, the J call TRBJ1-1; 7 bases fit TRBD1. The CDR3 is made up of 16 amino acids. After removal of 5 bases from V and 6 bases from J, the junction contained 15 bases not matched to a gene. Germline assignment: CDR1 SNHLY and CDR2 FYNNEI. The complete variable domain, with remaining parts taken from reference TRBV2 and TRBJ1-1, reads EPEVTQTPSHQVTQMGQEVILRCVPISNHLYFYWYRQILGQKVEFLVSFYNNEISEKSEIFDDQFSVERPDGSNFTLKIRSTKLEDSAMYFCASSPLTGALPPEAFFGQGTRLTVV.

The chain recombines TRBV9 with TRBJ2-5; 7 positions agree with TRBD1. The CDR3 totals 16 residues. With 5 bases clipped from V and 4 bases from J, the junction kept 14 bases outside the gene matches. CDR1 and CDR2 (germline): SGDLS, YYNGEE. CDR3 sequence: CASSSRAGGELETQYF. In nucleotides, the CDR3 is TGTGCCAGCAGTTCCCGGGCAGGGGGAGAATTAGAGACCCAGTACTTC.

J is TRBJ2-5 and V is TRBV12-3 or TRBV12-4, with 9 bases lining up with TRBD2. This CDR3 contains 17 residues. The trim removed 6 bases at V and 4 bases at J, leaving 15 bases unmatched. CDR3 DNA sequence: TGTGCCAGCAGAGGTACTAGCGGGCTGGGGGAAGTAGAGACCCAGTACTTC. This encodes CASRGTSGLGEVETQYF.

This sequence joins TRBV7-9 and TRBJ2-4; D remains unclear. Germline CDR1 and CDR2: SEHNR and FQNEAQ (reference sequence). CDR3 length: 13 amino acids. V was shortened by 1 base and J by 6 bases, with 7 bases between the two germline ends. The CDR3 sequence is CASSLGALNIQYF. The CDR3 DNA reads as TGTGCCAGCAGCTTAGGTGCCCTAAACATTCAGTACTTC.

The chain couples TRBV6-5 to TRBJ1-4; 7 bases match TRBD1. The CDR3 loop spans 13 amino acids. V lost 5 bases to trimming and J lost 10 bases; unmatched junction nucleotides: 7. The germline gives CDR1 MNHEY, CDR2 SVGAGI. The CDR3 region is CASSTGQSGKLFF. The CDR3 DNA sequence: TGTGCCAGCAGTACGGGACAGTCCGGAAAACTGTTTTTT.

The V call is TRBV29-1, the J call TRBJ1-5, with D maybe TRBD1 (6 bases). The V end was cut by 2 bases, the J end by 5 bases, with 10 bases between. Looked up from germline, CDR1 is SQVTM and CDR2 is ANQGSEA. The CDR3 covers 13 residues. As DNA, the CDR3 is TGCAGCGTTGAAAGGGGGGGCGATCAGCCCCAGCATTTT. Protein product: CSVERGGDQPQHF.

This rearrangement joins TRBV4-3 to TRBJ1-1; D might be TRBD1 (5 bases). This CDR3 is 16 amino acids long. Germline V CDR1 and CDR2: LGHNA, YSLEER. V was cut by 0 bases and J by 2 bases, with 13 bases left in between. The chain's CDR3 is CASSQDGKGDNTEAFF. The CDR3 DNA sequence: TGCGCCAGCAGCCAAGATGGAAAAGGGGATAACACTGAAGCTTTCTTT.

As to this clonotype: At one boundary the junction diverges from the germline segment, which might be a read error. The chain recombines TRBV29-1 with TRBJ2-3; maybe TRBD1 (5 bases). CDR3 length equals 12 residues. Germline values: CDR1 SQVTM, CDR2 ANQGSEA. The CDR3 DNA follows: TGCAGCGTCGGCAGGGCCTTAGATGCGCAGTATTTT. This encodes CSVGRALDAQYF.